The source of this T cell receptor beta chain is a study of a mutant IDH1 vaccine in newly diagnosed glioma. This clone was seen more than once but under ten times. As for time point: baseline, week 1 (first vaccination visit). The sample's treatment: pre-vaccination baseline after standard-of-care therapy. Libraries were prepared by immunoSEQ multiplex PCR; TCRdb keeps only in-frame clonotypes and omits some of them. The sample records about 92,000 clones, 80% being singletons. The TCR comes from a man in his forties with glioma. The sequenced sample was PBMCs, obtained from a glioma patient treated with radiotherapy, temozolomide or both.

CDR3 residues: CASSSRLAGGQETQYF. The CDR3 DNA reads TGCGCCAGCAGCTCCCGACTAGCGGGGGGACAAGAGACCCAGTACTTC. The chain links TRBV5-1 to TRBJ2-5, with 13 bases lining up with TRBD2. Germline loops: CDR1 SGHRS, CDR2 YFSETQ. The CDR3 is made up of 16 amino acids. V lost 3 bases and J lost 2; bases outside the gene matches: 4.